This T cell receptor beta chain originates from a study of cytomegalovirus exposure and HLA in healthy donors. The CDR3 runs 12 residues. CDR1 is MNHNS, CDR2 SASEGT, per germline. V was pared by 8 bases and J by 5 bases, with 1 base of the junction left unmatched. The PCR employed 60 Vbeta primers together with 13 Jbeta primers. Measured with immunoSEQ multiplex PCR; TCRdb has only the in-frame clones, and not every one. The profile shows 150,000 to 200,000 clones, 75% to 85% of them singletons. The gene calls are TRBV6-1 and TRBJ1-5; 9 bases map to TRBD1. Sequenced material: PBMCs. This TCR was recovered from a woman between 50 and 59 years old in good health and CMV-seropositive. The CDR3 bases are TGTGCCAGCCGGGACAGGGATCAGCCCCAGCATTTT. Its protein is CASRDRDQPQHF.